Listed below are T cell receptor beta chains from one sample, sequenced in a study of T-cell memory formation after mild COVID-19. Each CDR3 protein is one row after TCRdb ran MiXCR on the 5' RACE reads. This sample carries around 150,000 distinct CDR3 sequences, 9.5% to 13% of them seen once, and the ten largest clones take 3.5% to 4%. Source material: PBMCs or a T cell subset sorted from them (not recorded which). The receptors stem from a man between 18 and 35 years old who had mild COVID-19 (a few samples of this study predate the infection). Cell type and time point are not known. Both conserved end residues are part of each CDR3. D genes are given only for firm matches. Expanded clones get a size class; other rows say once, few or many, or leave the size out.

clone_size,j_call,d_call,v_call,cdr3_nt,cdr3_aa
few,TRBJ1-2,.,TRBV7-2,TGTGCCAGCAGCCCCCAAACAGGGAGCTATGGCTACACCTTC,CASSPQTGSYGYTF
few,TRBJ1-2,.,TRBV4-3,TGCGCCAGCAGCCTCCTCCGGGGCCCCTATGGCTACACCTTC,CASSLLRGPYGYTF
many,TRBJ2-5,.,TRBV7-9,TGTGCCAGCAGCTTCGACAGGCAAGAGACCCAGTACTTC,CASSFDRQETQYF
few,TRBJ2-7,TRBD1,TRBV5-6,TGTGCCAGCATCCTTCAACGGGACAGAACCTACGAGCAGTACTTC,CASILQRDRTYEQYF
.,TRBJ2-3,TRBD2,TRBV7-9,TGTGCCAGCAGTCCCTATCGACTAGCGGGGACAGATACGCAGTATTTT,CASSPYRLAGTDTQYF
.,TRBJ1-1,.,TRBV3-1,TGTGCCAGCAGCCAAGATAGGATGACTGAAGCTTTCTTT,CASSQDRMTEAFF
.,TRBJ2-1,TRBD1,TRBV7-2,TGTGCCAGCAGCTTCGGGACAGGGCTTAATGAGCAGTTCTTC,CASSFGTGLNEQFF
few,TRBJ1-2,.,TRBV6-5,TGTGCCAGCACCCAAGGCGGGTCGTATGGCTACACCTTC,CASTQGGSYGYTF
.,TRBJ2-7,.,TRBV18,TGTGCCAGCTCACCAGGGCCAGTATCGTACGAGCAGTACTTC,CASSPGPVSYEQYF
.,TRBJ1-1,TRBD1,TRBV5-1,TGCGCCAGCAGCCCAGGGTGGACAGGGGGAAGCACTGAAGCTTTCTTT,CASSPGWTGGSTEAFF
few,TRBJ2-1,.,TRBV12-3/TRBV12-4,TGTGCCAGCAGGGGAGACCGGGGTTCTTACAATGAGCAGTTCTTC,CASRGDRGSYNEQFF
many,TRBJ2-1,.,TRBV7-2,TGTGCCAGCAGCTTCGGTTTTCGAGAGCAGTTCTTC,CASSFGFREQFF
few,TRBJ1-1,.,TRBV18,TGTGCCAGCTCACCGACAGAGGGGAACACTGAAGCTTTCTTT,CASSPTEGNTEAFF
.,TRBJ1-1,TRBD1,TRBV12-3/TRBV12-4,TGTGCCAGCATCTACAGGGGGCTCGACACTGAAGCTTTCTTT,CASIYRGLDTEAFF
few,TRBJ1-2,TRBD1,TRBV5-1,TGCGCCAGCAGCCTACAGGGGGCGAGTTATGGCTACACCTTC,CASSLQGASYGYTF
few,TRBJ2-7,.,TRBV12-3/TRBV12-4,TGTGCCAGCAGTTTACGGGGAATGAGTCCCTACGAGCAGTACTTC,CASSLRGMSPYEQYF
.,TRBJ2-3,.,TRBV5-1,TGCGCCAGCAGCTCCTACACTGGTCGGCGGCCCCGCGCAGATACGCAGTATTTT,CASSSYTGRRPRADTQYF
.,TRBJ2-3,TRBD2,TRBV7-6,TGTGCCAGCAGCTTAGTTGCGGGGGGGGTCACAGATACGCAGTATTTT,CASSLVAGGVTDTQYF
many,TRBJ2-1,TRBD2,TRBV4-3,TGCGCCAGCAGCGCTAGCGGGGGAGTTAATGAGCAGTTCTTC,CASSASGGVNEQFF
few,TRBJ2-1,.,TRBV2,TGTGCCAGCAGTGAATATTGGAATGAGCAGTTCTTC,CASSEYWNEQFF
few,TRBJ1-6,.,TRBV5-5,TGTGCCAGCAGCCAGGCGGGGGAGCTAGAAGGTTCACCCCTCCACTTT,CASSQAGELEGSPLHF
.,TRBJ1-2,.,TRBV25-1,TGTGCCAGCAGTGAATCTCGTACAGGGCTTGGCTACACCTTC,CASSESRTGLGYTF
few,TRBJ2-5,.,TRBV7-2,TGTGCCAGCAGCTTAAGCGTGGGAGAGACCCAGTACTTC,CASSLSVGETQYF
few,TRBJ1-1,.,TRBV3-1,TGTGCCAGCAGCGCGAGAGAGAACACTGAAGCTTTCTTT,CASSARENTEAFF
.,TRBJ1-1,TRBD1,TRBV6-5,TGTGCCAGCAGGCCCGGGACAGGGGGAACTTTCGAAGCTTTCTTT,CASRPGTGGTFEAFF
few,TRBJ1-6,TRBD1,TRBV18,TGTGCCAGCTCATCCGGGACAGGGGGCACACCCCTCCACTTT,CASSSGTGGTPLHF
.,TRBJ2-5,.,TRBV18,TGTGCCAGCTCACCTAATCAGGGGACACAAGAGACCCAGTACTTC,CASSPNQGTQETQYF
few,TRBJ2-5,.,TRBV12-3/TRBV12-4,TGTGCCAGCACCGATAGCAGGCGAGAGACCCAGTACTTC,CASTDSRRETQYF
few,TRBJ2-2,TRBD1,TRBV10-3,TGTGCCATCGGCGAGTCCAGGGGGCTCGGCACCGGGGAGCTGTTTTTT,CAIGESRGLGTGELFF
.,TRBJ2-5,.,TRBV3-1,TGTGCCAGCAGCCAAGATCGGCAGGGGCTTGAGACCCAGTACTTC,CASSQDRQGLETQYF
few,TRBJ2-1,.,TRBV7-9,TGTGCCAGCAGCTGGCGGGGAGAGCAGTTCTTC,CASSWRGEQFF
many,TRBJ2-1,.,TRBV7-8,TGTGCCAGCAGCCTCTATTACAATGAGCAGTTCTTC,CASSLYYNEQFF
.,TRBJ2-5,TRBD2,TRBV6-6,TGTGCCAGCAGTTACGCTAGCGGGGAGACCCAGTACTTC,CASSYASGETQYF
.,TRBJ2-3,.,TRBV6-6,TGTGCCAGCAACCCCCTGAGTAGCACAGATACGCAGTATTTT,CASNPLSSTDTQYF
few,TRBJ1-6,.,TRBV7-9,TGTGCCAGCAGCTTACTCTCGTTGGGGGAATCACCCCTCCACTTT,CASSLLSLGESPLHF
.,TRBJ1-1,.,TRBV7-3,TGTGCCAGCAGCTTTACTAGGAACACTGAAGCTTTCTTT,CASSFTRNTEAFF
few,TRBJ1-5,TRBD1,TRBV10-3,TGTGCCATCAGTGAGGACAGGGATCAGCCCCAGCATTTT,CAISEDRDQPQHF
few,TRBJ1-5,.,TRBV12-3/TRBV12-4,TGTGCCAGCAGTTTCGGGTATAGCAATCAGCCCCAGCATTTT,CASSFGYSNQPQHF
many,TRBJ2-7,.,TRBV7-6,TGTGCCAGCGGAACTCTAAGCTCCTACGAGCAGTACTTC,CASGTLSSYEQYF
many,TRBJ2-3,TRBD2,TRBV29-1,TGCAGCGTTGAAGATCCGGGGGGGCGCACAGATACGCAGTATTTT,CSVEDPGGRTDTQYF
many,TRBJ2-3,.,TRBV4-2,TGTGCCAGCAGCCAAGAATACGGCGGGGAGCGATCCACAGATACGCAGTATTTT,CASSQEYGGERSTDTQYF
.,TRBJ1-1,.,TRBV2,TGTGCCAGCAGCCGTAGACACCCTAGGAACACTGAAGCTTTCTTT,CASSRRHPRNTEAFF
many,TRBJ2-3,.,TRBV5-6,TGTGCCAGCAGCTTGTCCCTCAGGGGAAGCACAGATACGCAGTATTTT,CASSLSLRGSTDTQYF
many,TRBJ2-3,TRBD1,TRBV7-3,TGTGCCAGCAGCCAGGGACAGGGAGCCGCGTCGGCAGATACGCAGTATTTT,CASSQGQGAASADTQYF
.,TRBJ1-2,.,TRBV6-5,TGTGCCAGCAGTTACACTAACTATGGCTACACCTTC,CASSYTNYGYTF
.,TRBJ2-3,.,TRBV12-5,TGTGCTAGTGGGAGGGGGGGAAATACGCAGTATTTT,CASGRGGNTQYF
.,TRBJ2-7,.,TRBV7-2,TGTGCCAGCAGCTTAGTAGGGGGTAGAGTCTACGAGCAGTACTTC,CASSLVGGRVYEQYF
.,TRBJ2-1,TRBD2,TRBV20-1,TGCAGTGCTAGGTGGGAGGTAGCGGGGGTTGGCTACAATGAGCAGTTCTTC,CSARWEVAGVGYNEQFF
.,TRBJ2-5,TRBD2,TRBV7-2,TGTGCCAGCAGCGCCCCGGGTAGCGGGGGGGTCGGGACCCAGTACTTC,CASSAPGSGGVGTQYF
many,TRBJ2-1,.,TRBV7-2,TGTGCCAGCACCCCGGCGTCTGGCAATGAGCAGTTCTTC,CASTPASGNEQFF
.,TRBJ1-3,TRBD1,TRBV7-9,TGTGCCAGCAGGAGGGACAGGGCTGGAAACACCATATATTTT,CASRRDRAGNTIYF
many,TRBJ1-2,.,TRBV29-1,TGCAGCGTTGAACGCGGGGCGGAAAACTATGGCTACACCTTC,CSVERGAENYGYTF